This TCR beta chain was retrieved from a study of blood T cell repertoires in COVID-19. As for the study in general: From T cells, B-cell-depleted T cells, or PBMCs came the material, which was cDNA or gDNA.

In the original processing: Counts of nucleated cells, estimated from reference gene primer amplification, were obtained. Assay: immunoSEQ multiplex PCR; the TCRdb copy retains only in-frame clones and omits some. Clone size and the V and J calls come from that table; the DNA yielded D and trimming. The sample lists about 300,000 clones; approximately 84% were seen once. The ends lost 6 bases at V and 5 bases at J; junction bases unmatched: 5. The CDR3 covers 13 residues. The germline CDR1 and CDR2 sequences are SNHLY and FYNNEI. The Seattle patients, enrolled during active infection, were followed longitudinally.

The TCR comes from a human donor with COVID-19, enrolled during active disease. The donor label of this sample is uncertain. The chain employs TRBV2 and TRBJ2-5; 8 bases match TRBD1. Sequencing input: peripheral blood. The CDR3 coding sequence is TGTGCCAGCAGGGACAGGGAAACTGAGACCCAGTACTTC. Its protein is CASRDRETETQYF.